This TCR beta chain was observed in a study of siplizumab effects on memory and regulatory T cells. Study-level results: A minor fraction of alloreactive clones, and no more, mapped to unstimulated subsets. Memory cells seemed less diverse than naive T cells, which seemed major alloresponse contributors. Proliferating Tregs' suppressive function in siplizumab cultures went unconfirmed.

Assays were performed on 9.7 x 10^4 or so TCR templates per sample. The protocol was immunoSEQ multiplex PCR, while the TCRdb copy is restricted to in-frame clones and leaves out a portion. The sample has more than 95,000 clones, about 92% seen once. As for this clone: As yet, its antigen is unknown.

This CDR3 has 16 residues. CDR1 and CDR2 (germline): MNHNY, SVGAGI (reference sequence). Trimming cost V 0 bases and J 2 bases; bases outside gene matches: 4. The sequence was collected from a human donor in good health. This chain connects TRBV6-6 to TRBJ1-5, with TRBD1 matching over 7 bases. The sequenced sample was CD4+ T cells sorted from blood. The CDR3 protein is CASSYSKGAGNQPQHF. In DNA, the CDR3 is TGTGCCAGCAGTTACTCGAAGGGGGCGGGCAATCAGCCCCAGCATTTT.